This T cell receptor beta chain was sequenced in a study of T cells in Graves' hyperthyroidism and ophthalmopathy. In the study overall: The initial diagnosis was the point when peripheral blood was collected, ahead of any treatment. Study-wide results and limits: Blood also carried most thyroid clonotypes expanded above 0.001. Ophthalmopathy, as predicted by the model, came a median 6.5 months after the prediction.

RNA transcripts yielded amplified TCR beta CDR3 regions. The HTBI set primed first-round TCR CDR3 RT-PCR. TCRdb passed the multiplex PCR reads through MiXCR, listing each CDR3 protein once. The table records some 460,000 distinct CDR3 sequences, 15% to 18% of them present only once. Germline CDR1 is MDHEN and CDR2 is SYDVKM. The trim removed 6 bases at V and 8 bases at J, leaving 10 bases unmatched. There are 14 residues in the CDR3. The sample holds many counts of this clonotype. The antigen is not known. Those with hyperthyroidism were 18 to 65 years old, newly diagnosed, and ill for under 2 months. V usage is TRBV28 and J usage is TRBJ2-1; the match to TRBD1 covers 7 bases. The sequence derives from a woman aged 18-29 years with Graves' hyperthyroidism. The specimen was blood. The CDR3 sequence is CASSPGTVGDEQFF. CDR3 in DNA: TGTGCCAGCAGCCCTGGGACAGTGGGGGATGAGCAGTTCTTC.